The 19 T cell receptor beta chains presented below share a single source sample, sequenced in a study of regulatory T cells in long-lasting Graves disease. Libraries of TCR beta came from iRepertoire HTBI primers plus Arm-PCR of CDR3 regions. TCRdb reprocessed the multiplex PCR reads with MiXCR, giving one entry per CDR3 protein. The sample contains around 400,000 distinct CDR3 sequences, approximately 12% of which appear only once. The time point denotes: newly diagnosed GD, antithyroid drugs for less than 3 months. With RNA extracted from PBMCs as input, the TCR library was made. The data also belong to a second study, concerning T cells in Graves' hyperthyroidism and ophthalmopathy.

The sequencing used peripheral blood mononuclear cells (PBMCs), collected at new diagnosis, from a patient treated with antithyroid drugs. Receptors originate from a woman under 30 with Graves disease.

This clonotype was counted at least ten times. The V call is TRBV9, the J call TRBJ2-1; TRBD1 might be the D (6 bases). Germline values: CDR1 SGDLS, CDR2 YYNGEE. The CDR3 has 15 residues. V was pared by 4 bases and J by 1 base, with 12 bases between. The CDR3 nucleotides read TGTGCCAGCAGCATAGAAGGGGGATCCTACAATGAGCAGTTCTTC. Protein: CASSIEGGSYNEQFF.

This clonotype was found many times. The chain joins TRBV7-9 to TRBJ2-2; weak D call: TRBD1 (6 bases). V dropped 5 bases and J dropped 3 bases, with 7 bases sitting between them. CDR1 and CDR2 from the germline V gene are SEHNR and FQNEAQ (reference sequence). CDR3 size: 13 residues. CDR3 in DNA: TGTGCCAGCAGCCCAGGGGACACCGGGGAGCTGTTTTTT. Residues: CASSPGDTGELFF.

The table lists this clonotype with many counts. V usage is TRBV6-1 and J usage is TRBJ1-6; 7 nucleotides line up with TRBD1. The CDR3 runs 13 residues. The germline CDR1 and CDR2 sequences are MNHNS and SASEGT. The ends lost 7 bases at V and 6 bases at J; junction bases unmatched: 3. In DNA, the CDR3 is TGTGCCAGCAACCGGGACAGTAATTCACCCCTCCACTTT. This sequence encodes CASNRDSNSPLHF.

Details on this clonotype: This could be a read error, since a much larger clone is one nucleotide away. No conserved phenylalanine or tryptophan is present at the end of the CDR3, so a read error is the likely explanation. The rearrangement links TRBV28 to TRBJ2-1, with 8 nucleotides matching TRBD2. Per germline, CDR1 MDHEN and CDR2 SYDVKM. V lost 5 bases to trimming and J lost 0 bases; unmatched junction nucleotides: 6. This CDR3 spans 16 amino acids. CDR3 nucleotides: TGTGCCAGCAGTGATAGCGGGACCGGCTCCTACAATGAGCAGTTCTCC. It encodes CASSDSGTGSYNEQFS.

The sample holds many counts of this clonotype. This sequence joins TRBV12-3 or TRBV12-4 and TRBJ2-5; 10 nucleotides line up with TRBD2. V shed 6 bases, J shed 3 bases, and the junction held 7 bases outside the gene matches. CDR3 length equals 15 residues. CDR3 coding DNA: TGTGCCAGCAGGGGCCCAGCGGGGGGGGAAGAGACCCAGTACTTC. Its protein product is CASRGPAGGEETQYF.

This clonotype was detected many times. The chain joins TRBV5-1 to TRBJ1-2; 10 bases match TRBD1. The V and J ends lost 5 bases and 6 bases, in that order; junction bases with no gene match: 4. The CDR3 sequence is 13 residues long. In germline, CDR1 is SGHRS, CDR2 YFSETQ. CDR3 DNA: TGCGCCAGCAGGTTGACAGGGGGCCATGGCTACACCTTC. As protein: CASRLTGGHGYTF.

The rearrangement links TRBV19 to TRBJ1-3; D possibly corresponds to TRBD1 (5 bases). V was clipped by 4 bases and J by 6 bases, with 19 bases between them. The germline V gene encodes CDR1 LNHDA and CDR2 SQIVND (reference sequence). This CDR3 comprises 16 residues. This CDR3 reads CASSNLGTLEVNTIYF. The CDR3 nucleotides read TGTGCCAGTAGTAACCTCGGGACTCTCGAAGTAAACACCATATATTTT.

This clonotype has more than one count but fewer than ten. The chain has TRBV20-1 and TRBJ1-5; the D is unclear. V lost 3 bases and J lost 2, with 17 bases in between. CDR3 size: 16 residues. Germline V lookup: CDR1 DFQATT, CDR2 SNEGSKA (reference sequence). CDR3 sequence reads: CSASGQSRRGNQPQHF. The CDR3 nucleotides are TGCAGTGCTAGCGGGCAGTCCCGAAGGGGCAATCAGCCCCAGCATTTT.

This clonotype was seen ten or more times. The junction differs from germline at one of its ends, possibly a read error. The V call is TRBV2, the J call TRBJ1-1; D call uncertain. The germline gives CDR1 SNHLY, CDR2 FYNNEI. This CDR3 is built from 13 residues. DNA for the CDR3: TGTGCCAGCAGCGAAGACGGGAACACTGAAGCTTTCTTT. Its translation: CASSEDGNTEAFF.

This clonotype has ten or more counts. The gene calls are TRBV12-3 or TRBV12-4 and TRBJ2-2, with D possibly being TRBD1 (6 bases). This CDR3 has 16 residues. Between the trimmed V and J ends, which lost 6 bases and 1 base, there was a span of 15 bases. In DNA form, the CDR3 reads TGTGCCAGCAGGGGGGCGGTCAGGGGGAACACCGGGGAGCTGTTTTTT. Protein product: CASRGAVRGNTGELFF.

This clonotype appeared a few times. The CDR3 loop is CATLPPSGSGSYEQYF. The DNA of the CDR3 is TGTGCCACCCTGCCCCCTAGCGGGAGTGGCTCCTACGAGCAGTACTTC. The V gene is TRBV25-1, the J gene TRBJ2-7; 10 bases agree with TRBD2. Germline trimming cut 10 bases from V and 0 bases from J; bases unmatched to any gene: 12. This CDR3 spans 16 amino acids. Germline V CDR1 and CDR2: MGHDK, SYGVNS.

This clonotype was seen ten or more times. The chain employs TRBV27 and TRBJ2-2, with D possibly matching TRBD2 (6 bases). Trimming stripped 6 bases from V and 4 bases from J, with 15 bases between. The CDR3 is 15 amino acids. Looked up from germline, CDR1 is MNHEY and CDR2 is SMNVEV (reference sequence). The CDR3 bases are TGTGCCAGCAGCCGGGAGTTAGGATTCACCGGGGAGCTGTTTTTT. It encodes CASSRELGFTGELFF.

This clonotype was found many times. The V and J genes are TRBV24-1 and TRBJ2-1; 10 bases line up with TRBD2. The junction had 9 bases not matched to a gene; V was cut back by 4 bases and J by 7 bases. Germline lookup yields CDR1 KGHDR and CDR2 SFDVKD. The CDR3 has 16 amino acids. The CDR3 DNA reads TGTGCCACCAGTGAACTAGCGGGAACTCCAAAGAATGAGCAGTTCTTC. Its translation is CATSELAGTPKNEQFF.

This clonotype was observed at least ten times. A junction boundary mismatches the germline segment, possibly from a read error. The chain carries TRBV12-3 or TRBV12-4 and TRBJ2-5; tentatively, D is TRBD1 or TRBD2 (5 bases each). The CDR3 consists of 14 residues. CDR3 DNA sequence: TGTGCCAGCGGTTTTCGGGGACGAAAGGAGACCCAGTACTTC. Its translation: CASGFRGRKETQYF.

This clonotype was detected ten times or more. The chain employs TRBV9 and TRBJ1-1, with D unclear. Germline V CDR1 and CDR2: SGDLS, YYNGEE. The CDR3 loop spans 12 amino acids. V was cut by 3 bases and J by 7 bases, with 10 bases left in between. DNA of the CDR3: TGTGCCAGCAGCGGCCAAGGAGATGAAGCTTTCTTT. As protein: CASSGQGDEAFF. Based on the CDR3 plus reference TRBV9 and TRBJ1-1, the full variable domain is DSGVTQTPKHLITATGQRVTLRCSPRSGDLSVYWYQQSLDQGLQFLIQYYNGEERAKGNILERFSAQQFPDLHSELNLSSLELGDSALYFCASSGQGDEAFFGQGTRLTVV.

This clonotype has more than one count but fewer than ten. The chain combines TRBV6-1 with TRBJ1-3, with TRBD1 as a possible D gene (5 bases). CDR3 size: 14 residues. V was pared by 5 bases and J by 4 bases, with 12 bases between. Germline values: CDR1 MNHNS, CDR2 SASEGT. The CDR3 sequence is CASSRRDEGNTIYF. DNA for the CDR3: TGTGCCAGCAGTCGCCGGGACGAGGGAAACACCATATATTTT.

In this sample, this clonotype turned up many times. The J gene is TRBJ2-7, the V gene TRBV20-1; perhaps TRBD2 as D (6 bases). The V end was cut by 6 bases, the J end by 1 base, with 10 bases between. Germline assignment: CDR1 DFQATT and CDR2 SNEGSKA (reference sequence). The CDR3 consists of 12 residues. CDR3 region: CSALGLSYEQYF. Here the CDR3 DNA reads TGCAGTGCCCTAGGACTATCCTACGAGCAGTACTTC.

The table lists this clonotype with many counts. The CDR3 here is CASSVYRDNEQFF. The CDR3, as DNA: TGTGCCAGCAGCGTGTATAGGGACAATGAGCAGTTCTTC. The gene calls are TRBV7-2 and TRBJ2-1; D call uncertain. CDR3 length: 13 amino acids. Trimming removed 5 bases from V and 5 bases from J, with 10 bases in between. Germline-derived CDR1 and CDR2 are SGHTA and FQGNSA.

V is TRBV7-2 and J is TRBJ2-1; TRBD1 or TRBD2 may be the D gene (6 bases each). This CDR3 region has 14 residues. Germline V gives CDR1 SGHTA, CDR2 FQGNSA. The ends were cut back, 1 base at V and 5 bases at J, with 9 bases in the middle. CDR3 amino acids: CASSLDREDNEQFF. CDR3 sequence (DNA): TGTGCCAGCAGCTTAGACAGGGAGGACAATGAGCAGTTCTTC.